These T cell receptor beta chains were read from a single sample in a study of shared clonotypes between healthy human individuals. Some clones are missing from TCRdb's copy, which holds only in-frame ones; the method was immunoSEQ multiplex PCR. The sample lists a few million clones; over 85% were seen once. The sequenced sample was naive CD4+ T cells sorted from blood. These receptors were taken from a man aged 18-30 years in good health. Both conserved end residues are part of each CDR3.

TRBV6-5	CASTPAGNTEAFF
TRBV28	CASSLSQGPGTEAFF
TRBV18	CASSPPSRAQEQYF
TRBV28	CASRDSGRGSYNEQFF
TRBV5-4	CASSPRPGQEKLFF
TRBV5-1	CASSDQAPRETQYF
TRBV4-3	CASSQERLGDTQYF
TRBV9	CASSRNSGANVLTF
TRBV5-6	CASSLASLNYGYTF
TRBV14	CASSFRTGKDYEQYF